The 32 T cell receptor beta chains below come from one sample, sequenced in a study of a mutant IDH1 vaccine in newly diagnosed glioma. Time point reported: week 35, safety follow-up. The vaccine gave 300 ug of a 20-mer mutant IDH1 peptide subcutaneously per dose. Sequencing was performed with immunoSEQ multiplex PCR; in TCRdb, only in-frame clones are kept and a portion is missing. This table has around 29,000 clones, around three quarters appearing once. Their antigens are not known. The sample in question was PBMCs, obtained from a glioma patient whose treatment included an IDH1 peptide vaccine. The receptors derive from a man aged 50 to 59 with glioma.

This chain uses TRBV5-4 with TRBJ2-7; TRBD1 agrees at 7 bases. Germline loops: CDR1 SGHNT, CDR2 YYREEE (reference sequence). Germline trimming cut 2 bases from V and 3 bases from J; bases unmatched to any gene: 5. The CDR3 is 14 residues long. The CDR3 loop is CASSLWDSNYEQYF. The CDR3 DNA reads TGTGCCAGCAGCTTATGGGACAGCAACTACGAGCAGTACTTC.

This rearrangement joins TRBV5-4 to TRBJ2-5; D is uncertain. Trimming pared 0 bases from V and 2 bases from J, leaving 8 bases between. From germline, CDR1 is SGHNT and CDR2 YYREEE (reference sequence). The CDR3 length is 14 residues. The CDR3 bases are TGTGCCAGCAGCTTGGACGCTTTACAAGAGACCCAGTACTTC. It translates to CASSLDALQETQYF. Looking up the rest from reference TRBV5-4 and TRBJ2-5 gives the full variable domain: ETGVTQSPTHLIKTRGQQVTLRCSSQSGHNTVSWYQQALGQGPQFIFQYYREEENGRGNFPPRFSGLQFPNYSSELNVNALELDDSALYLCASSLDALQETQYFGPGTRLLVL.

The rearrangement joins TRBV30 to TRBJ2-1; tentatively, D is TRBD2 (6 bases). The CDR3 totals 13 residues. Trimming stripped 3 bases from V and 7 bases from J, with 13 bases between. Germline V gene lookup returns CDR1 GTSNPN and CDR2 SVGIG (reference sequence). CDR3 loop: CAWSAGPSNEQFF. In nucleotides, the CDR3 is TGTGCCTGGAGCGCGGGGCCGAGTAATGAGCAGTTCTTC.

This chain uses TRBV18 with TRBJ1-3; TRBD1 matches at 7 bases. CDR3 length equals 19 residues. Looked up from germline, CDR1 is KGHSH and CDR2 is LQKENI. J lost 6 bases, V lost 6 bases, and 23 bases had no gene match. The CDR3 spells CASSLKAGTALNSPNTIYF. The CDR3 bases are TGTGCCAGCTCCCTAAAGGCCGGGACAGCCCTCAACTCTCCAAACACCATATATTTT.

The CDR3 loop reads CASSEKAGGGNQPQHF. The CDR3 region has the DNA TGTGCCAGCAGTGAAAAGGCAGGGGGTGGGAATCAGCCCCAGCATTTT. This sequence joins TRBV6-1 and TRBJ1-5; 7 nucleotides align to TRBD1. V was pared by 2 bases and J by 4 bases, with 8 bases of the junction left unmatched. In germline, CDR1 is MNHNS, CDR2 SASEGT. This CDR3 contains 16 residues.

The rearrangement joins TRBV7-2 to TRBJ1-5; no clear D. The V gene lost 6 bases and the J gene lost 0 bases, with 6 bases spanning the gap. The CDR3 loop spans 13 amino acids. CDR1 is SGHTA and CDR2 is FQGNSA in the germline V gene. The CDR3 nucleotides are TGTGCCAGCAGGCTCAGTAGCAATCAGCCCCAGCATTTT. It is translated as CASRLSSNQPQHF.

J is TRBJ1-1 and V is TRBV10-3; no reliable D call. This CDR3 has 16 residues. The germline V and J ends were trimmed by 0 bases and 5 bases, with 16 bases remaining between them. The germline V gene has CDR1 ENHRY and CDR2 SYGVKD. The CDR3 nucleotides are TGTGCCATCAGTGAGTCCTTTGGGTTGGTGCAGACTGAAGCTTTCTTT. This codes for CAISESFGLVQTEAFF.

This rearrangement joins TRBV5-1 to TRBJ1-1; TRBD1 aligns across 11 bases. The CDR3 is 15 amino acids. CDR1 and CDR2 (germline): SGHRS, YFSETQ. Germline trimming cut 4 bases from V and 5 bases from J; bases unmatched to any gene: 7. CDR3 loop: CASSPGTGGITEAFF. The CDR3 DNA reads TGCGCCAGCAGCCCCGGGACAGGGGGAATTACTGAAGCTTTCTTT.

This chain uses TRBV7-6 with TRBJ2-5; 11 bases line up with TRBD2. CDR3 length: 17 amino acids. V shed 0 bases, J shed 3 bases, and the junction held 6 bases outside the gene matches. Per germline, CDR1 SGHVS and CDR2 FNYEAQ. CDR3 residues: CASSLALAGGTKETQYF. The CDR3, as DNA: TGTGCCAGCAGCTTAGCTCTAGCGGGGGGAACAAAAGAGACCCAGTACTTC.

The table lists this clone with a count of one. Here the CDR3 DNA reads TGTGCCAGCAGCCCTAGCGGGACAGATACGCAGTATTTT. It specifies CASSPSGTDTQYF. The chain carries TRBV11-3 and TRBJ2-3; 8 bases are shared with TRBD2. V lost 5 bases and J lost 3; bases outside the gene matches: 1. Looked up from germline, CDR1 is SGHNT and CDR2 is YENEEA. The CDR3 is 13 residues long.

This clone appeared once. J is TRBJ2-7 and V is TRBV6-1; D unresolved. CDR3 length equals 12 residues. V gave up 3 bases and J gave up 6 bases, with 9 bases separating them. Germline CDR1 is MNHNS and CDR2 is SASEGT. The CDR3 region is CASSDPRREQYF. CDR3 in DNA: TGTGCCAGCAGTGACCCTAGACGCGAGCAGTACTTC.

The table lists this clone with a few counts. The J gene is TRBJ2-7, the V gene TRBV11-3, with D perhaps matching TRBD1 (6 bases). The CDR3 is made up of 12 amino acids. Germline CDR1 is SGHNT and CDR2 is YENEEA. The V end lost 6 bases, the J end lost 6 bases, and 12 bases lay between the germline ends. CDR3 sequence reads: CASSEGHPEQYF. The CDR3 nucleotides read TGTGCCAGCAGTGAGGGACACCCCGAGCAGTACTTC.

The chain combines TRBV7-8 with TRBJ1-5, with TRBD1 as a possible D gene (5 bases). The V end was cut by 5 bases, the J end by 0 bases, with 14 bases between. Looked up from germline, CDR1 is SGHVS and CDR2 is FQNEAQ. The CDR3 is 16 amino acids. The CDR3 DNA sequence: TGTGCCAGCAGCCCGGAAGGGACGATTAGCAATCAGCCCCAGCATTTT. It is translated as CASSPEGTISNQPQHF.

This clone has a single count. The V and J genes are TRBV14 and TRBJ1-1; D gene ambiguous. Germline-derived CDR1 and CDR2 are SGHDN and FVKESK. With 4 bases removed from V and 0 bases from J, the gap between germline ends came to 9 bases. The CDR3 totals 14 residues. CDR3 residues: CASSLYVMNTEAFF. The CDR3 DNA sequence: TGTGCCAGCAGCCTTTATGTAATGAACACTGAAGCTTTCTTT.

This chain connects TRBV11-2 to TRBJ1-6, with a possible D match to TRBD1 (5 bases). CDR3 length: 19 amino acids. Germline V gives CDR1 SGHAT, CDR2 FQNNGV. The V end was cut by 5 bases, the J end by 2 bases, with 22 bases between. Here the CDR3 reads CASSNKGALYTAYNSPLHF. CDR3 coding DNA: TGTGCCAGCAGCAACAAAGGGGCCCTCTACACGGCCTATAATTCACCCCTCCACTTT.

The J gene is TRBJ2-3, the V gene TRBV6-6, with 10 positions matching TRBD2. With 5 bases clipped from V and 0 bases from J, the junction kept 2 bases outside the gene matches. Germline CDR1 is MNHNY and CDR2 is SVGAGI (reference sequence). This CDR3 comprises 15 residues. CDR3 in DNA: TGTGCCAGCAGTCAGCGGGAGGGGAGCACAGATACGCAGTATTTT. Its translation is CASSQREGSTDTQYF.

The J gene is TRBJ1-1, the V gene TRBV4-3; the D is unclear. V lost 3 bases and J lost 1, with 15 bases in between. This CDR3 contains 16 residues. The germline gives CDR1 LGHNA, CDR2 YSLEER. The chain's CDR3 is CASSQDGWQSNTEAFF. CDR3 nucleotide sequence: TGCGCCAGCAGCCAGGATGGGTGGCAGTCGAACACTGAAGCTTTCTTT.

The chain has TRBV7-9 and TRBJ2-1, with TRBD2 matching 7 bases. V trimming: 5 bases; J trimming: 9 bases; junction bases outside the gene matches: 10. Germline values: CDR1 SEHNR, CDR2 FQNEAQ (reference sequence). The CDR3 consists of 14 residues. The CDR3 region is CASSPPGPGGEQFF. In DNA form, the CDR3 reads TGTGCCAGCAGCCCTCCGGGACCGGGGGGTGAGCAGTTCTTC.

V is TRBV27 and J is TRBJ2-3; 7 bases line up with TRBD1. Germline assignment: CDR1 MNHEY and CDR2 SMNVEV (reference sequence). The J segment lost 12 bases and the V segment lost 5 bases, leaving 14 bases of the junction unmatched. This CDR3 comprises 14 residues. CDR3 nucleotides: TGTGCCAGCAGTCCACCAACTGGACAGGAATCACAGTATTTT. Translation gives CASSPPTGQESQYF.

The gene calls are TRBV2 and TRBJ2-1; D gene unclear. The V end lost 5 bases, the J end lost 7 bases, and 18 bases lay between the germline ends. Germline lookup yields CDR1 SNHLY and CDR2 FYNNEI. The CDR3 spans 15 residues. DNA for the CDR3: TGTGCCAGCAGTCTCCCGGGCTCAGAAAGGAATGAGCAGTTCTTC. Amino acid sequence: CASSLPGSERNEQFF.

This chain links TRBV11-2 with TRBJ1-1; D possibly corresponds to TRBD1 (5 bases). CDR3 length equals 13 residues. Germline V lookup: CDR1 SGHAT, CDR2 FQNNGV. V dropped 7 bases and J dropped 10 bases, with 19 bases sitting between them. This chain's CDR3 is CASNEIQGGGAFF. CDR3 sequence (DNA): TGTGCCAGCAACGAAATTCAGGGTGGTGGAGCTTTCTTT.

The J gene is TRBJ1-4, the V gene TRBV14; 9 nucleotides match TRBD1. V was clipped by 0 bases and J by 8 bases; unmatched bases: 4. The CDR3 extends over 15 amino acids. Germline V gene data show CDR1 as SGHDN and CDR2 as FVKESK. Here the CDR3 reads CASSQEQGAGEKLFF. The CDR3, as DNA: TGTGCCAGCAGCCAAGAACAGGGGGCGGGAGAAAAACTGTTTTTT.

The chain joins TRBV2 to TRBJ2-3; D is possibly TRBD2 (6 bases). CDR1 and CDR2 (germline): SNHLY, FYNNEI. The CDR3 spans 14 residues. V gave up 8 bases and J gave up 5 bases, with 17 bases separating them. In DNA form, the CDR3 reads TGTGCCAGCTCCCGGGGGACTGGAGGAGATACGCAGTATTTT. This translates into CASSRGTGGDTQYF.

This clone was seen only a few times. The rearrangement joins TRBV29-1 to TRBJ2-3, with D unresolved. V lost 1 base and J 0 bases, leaving 14 bases between the germline ends. Germline values: CDR1 SQVTM, CDR2 ANQGSEA. This CDR3 has 16 amino acids. DNA for the CDR3: TGCAGCGTTGAAGGAGCTGTCGACACTAGCACAGATACGCAGTATTTT. This encodes CSVEGAVDTSTDTQYF.

This chain uses TRBV7-2 with TRBJ2-3, with TRBD1 as a possible D gene (6 bases). The CDR3 covers 16 residues. The V gene lost 7 bases and the J gene lost 4 bases, with 21 bases spanning the gap. Germline CDR1 and CDR2: SGHTA and FQGNSA. CDR3 protein: CASTLLQGSLPDTQYF. For the CDR3, the DNA is TGTGCCAGCACCCTACTACAGGGTTCGCTCCCAGATACGCAGTATTTT.

The chain carries TRBV6-1 and TRBJ1-3, with D unclear. The CDR3 runs 14 residues. The V gene's germline CDR1 is MNHNS and CDR2 SASEGT. V was shortened by 4 bases and J by 2 bases, with 9 bases between the two germline ends. CDR3 coding DNA: TGTGCCAGCAGTGGCACTGGGCCTGGAAACACCATATATTTT. Translation gives CASSGTGPGNTIYF.

This clone was recorded a few times. This chain uses TRBV6-5 with TRBJ1-1; 7 positions agree with TRBD1. Germline V CDR1 and CDR2: MNHEY, SVGAGI. V lost 7 bases, J lost 10 bases, and 9 bases stayed unmatched. This CDR3 is 12 amino acids long. DNA of the CDR3: TGTGCCAGCACTCCCAGGGGGGGAGGAGCTTTCTTT. Residues: CASTPRGGGAFF.

The V gene is TRBV6-1, the J gene TRBJ2-6, with D uncertain. CDR1 is MNHNS, CDR2 SASEGT, per germline. The CDR3 extends over 15 amino acids. V lost 4 bases and J lost 0, with 7 bases in between. The CDR3 protein is CASSVKNSGANVLTF. DNA of the CDR3: TGTGCCAGCAGTGTTAAGAACTCTGGGGCCAACGTCCTGACTTTC.

J is TRBJ2-1 and V is TRBV14; D call uncertain. The CDR3 is 14 residues long. V was clipped by 4 bases and J by 8 bases, with 15 bases between them. CDR1 SGHDN and CDR2 FVKESK come from the germline V gene. The CDR3 sequence is CASSPRAEFHEQFF. In nucleotides, the CDR3 is TGTGCCAGCAGCCCCCGAGCAGAGTTTCATGAGCAGTTCTTC.

The chain uses TRBV7-6 and TRBJ2-7; D is unresolved. Per germline, CDR1 SGHVS and CDR2 FNYEAQ. Trimming shortened V by 5 bases and J by 6 bases, and 11 bases separated the two germline ends. This CDR3 is built from 12 residues. The DNA of the CDR3 is TGTGCCAGCAGCCCATCGCCGGGCGAGCAGTACTTC. This codes for CASSPSPGEQYF. Full variable domain (outside the CDR3, taken from reference TRBV7-6 and TRBJ2-7): GAGVSQSPRYKVTKRGQDVALRCDPISGHVSLYWYRQALGQGPEFLTYFNYEAQQDKSGLPNDRFSAERPEGSISTLTIQRTEQRDSAMYRCASSPSPGEQYFGPGTRLTVT.

This clone was counted a few times. The chain is built from TRBV27 and TRBJ1-5, with a possible D match to TRBD1 (5 bases). Germline V CDR1 and CDR2: MNHEY, SMNVEV (reference sequence). CDR3 length: 14 amino acids. V gave up 5 bases and J gave up 7 bases, with 15 bases separating them. CDR3: CASSVSGSEQPQHF. Written as DNA, the CDR3 is TGTGCCAGCAGTGTCTCAGGGTCTGAGCAGCCCCAGCATTTT.

The V gene is TRBV19, the J gene TRBJ1-1; D gene uncertain. Deletions cut 7 bases from V and 1 base from J, with 16 bases between. The CDR3 totals 15 residues. Germline CDR1 and CDR2: LNHDA and SQIVND (reference sequence). DNA of the CDR3: TGTGCCAGTACTGGCACCGCGGCGGGGAACACTGAAGCTTTCTTT. Encoded protein: CASTGTAAGNTEAFF.